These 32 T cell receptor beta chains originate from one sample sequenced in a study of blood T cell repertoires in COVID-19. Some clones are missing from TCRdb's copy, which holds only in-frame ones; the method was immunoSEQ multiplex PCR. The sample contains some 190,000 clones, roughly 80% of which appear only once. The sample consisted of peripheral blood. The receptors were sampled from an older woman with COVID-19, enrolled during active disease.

CDR3 in amino acids: CASSPRTENTGELFF. The CDR3 DNA reads TGTGCCAGCAGTCCAAGGACAGAGAACACCGGGGAGCTGTTTTTT. The chain links TRBV28 to TRBJ2-2; a possible D gene is TRBD1 (6 bases). Trimming left V 5 bases short and J 1 base short, with 11 bases between. The CDR3 runs 15 residues. Germline V gives CDR1 MDHEN, CDR2 SYDVKM.

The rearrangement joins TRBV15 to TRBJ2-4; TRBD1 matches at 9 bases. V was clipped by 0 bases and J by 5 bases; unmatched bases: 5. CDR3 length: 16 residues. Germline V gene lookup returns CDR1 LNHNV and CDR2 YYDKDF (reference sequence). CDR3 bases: TGTGCCACCAGCAGAGATCGTGGGACAGGGCAAAACATTCAGTACTTC. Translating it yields CATSRDRGTGQNIQYF.

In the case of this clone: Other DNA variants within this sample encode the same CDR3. CDR3 coding DNA: TGTGCCAGCAGTTTATGGGGGGGGAACACTGAAGCTTTCTTT. Protein sequence: CASSLWGGNTEAFF. The rearrangement uses TRBV28 and TRBJ1-1; D is possibly TRBD1 (5 bases). Trimming took 0 bases from V and 1 from J, leaving 6 bases between them. There are 14 residues in the CDR3. Germline V gives CDR1 MDHEN, CDR2 SYDVKM.

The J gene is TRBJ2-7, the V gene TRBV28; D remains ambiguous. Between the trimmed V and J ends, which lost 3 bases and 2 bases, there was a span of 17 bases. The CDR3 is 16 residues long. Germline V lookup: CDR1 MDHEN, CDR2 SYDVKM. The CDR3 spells CASSFLSLEQTYEQYF. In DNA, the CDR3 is TGTGCCAGCAGTTTCCTCTCCCTGGAGCAGACCTACGAGCAGTACTTC.

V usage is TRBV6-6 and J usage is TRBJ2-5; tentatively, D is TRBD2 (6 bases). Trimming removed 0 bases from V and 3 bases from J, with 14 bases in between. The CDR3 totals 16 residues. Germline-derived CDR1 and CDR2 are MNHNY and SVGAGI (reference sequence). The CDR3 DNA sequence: TGTGCCAGCAGTTACTCGGAGGGGTTGTCGAAAGAGACCCAGTACTTC. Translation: CASSYSEGLSKETQYF.

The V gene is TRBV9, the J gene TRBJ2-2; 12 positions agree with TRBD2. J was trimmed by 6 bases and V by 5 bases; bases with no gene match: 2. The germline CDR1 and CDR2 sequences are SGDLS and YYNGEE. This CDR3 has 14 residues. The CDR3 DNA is TGTGCCAGCAGGACTAGCGGGAGCCCCGGGGAGCTGTTTTTT. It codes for CASRTSGSPGELFF.

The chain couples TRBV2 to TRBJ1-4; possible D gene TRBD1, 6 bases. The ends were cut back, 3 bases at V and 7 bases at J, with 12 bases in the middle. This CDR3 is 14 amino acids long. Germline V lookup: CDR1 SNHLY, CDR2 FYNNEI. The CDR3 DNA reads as TGTGCCAGCAGTGAGGGCAGGGGTGTTGAAAAACTGTTTTTT. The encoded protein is CASSEGRGVEKLFF. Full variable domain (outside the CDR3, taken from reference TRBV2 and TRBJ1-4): EPEVTQTPSHQVTQMGQEVILRCVPISNHLYFYWYRQILGQKVEFLVSFYNNEISEKSEIFDDQFSVERPDGSNFTLKIRSTKLEDSAMYFCASSEGRGVEKLFFGSGTQLSVL.

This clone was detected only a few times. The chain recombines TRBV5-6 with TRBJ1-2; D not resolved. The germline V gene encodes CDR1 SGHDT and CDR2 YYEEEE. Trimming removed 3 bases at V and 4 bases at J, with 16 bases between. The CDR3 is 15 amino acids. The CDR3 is CASSSITGVGYGYTF. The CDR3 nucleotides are TGTGCCAGCAGCTCGATAACGGGAGTAGGCTATGGCTACACCTTC.

The CDR3 here is CASSRGNTIYF. CDR3 DNA sequence: TGTGCCAGCAGTCGGGGAAACACCATATATTTT. The chain employs TRBV6-5 and TRBJ1-3, with no clear D. The CDR3 is 11 amino acids. Germline-derived CDR1 and CDR2 are MNHEY and SVGAGI. Trimming took off 5 bases at V and 4 bases at J, with 3 bases between the two ends.

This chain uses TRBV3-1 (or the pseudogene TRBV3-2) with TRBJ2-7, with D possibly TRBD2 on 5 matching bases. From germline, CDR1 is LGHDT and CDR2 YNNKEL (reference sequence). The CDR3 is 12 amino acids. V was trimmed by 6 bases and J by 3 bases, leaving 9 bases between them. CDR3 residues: CASSFSGYEQYF. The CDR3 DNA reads TGTGCCAGCAGTTTCAGCGGCTACGAGCAGTACTTC.

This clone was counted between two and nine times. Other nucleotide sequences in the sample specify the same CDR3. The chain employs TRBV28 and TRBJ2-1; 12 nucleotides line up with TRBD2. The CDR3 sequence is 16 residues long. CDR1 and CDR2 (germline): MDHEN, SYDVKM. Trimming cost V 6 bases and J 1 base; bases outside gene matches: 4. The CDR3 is CASRPTSGGSYNEQFF. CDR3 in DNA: TGTGCCAGCAGACCCACTAGCGGGGGGTCCTACAATGAGCAGTTCTTC.

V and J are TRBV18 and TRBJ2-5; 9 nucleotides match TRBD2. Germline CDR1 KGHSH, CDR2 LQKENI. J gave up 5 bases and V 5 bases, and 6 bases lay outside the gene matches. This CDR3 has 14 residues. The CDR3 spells CASSMREGLETQYF. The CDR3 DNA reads TGTGCCAGCTCAATGCGGGAGGGCCTGGAGACCCAGTACTTC.

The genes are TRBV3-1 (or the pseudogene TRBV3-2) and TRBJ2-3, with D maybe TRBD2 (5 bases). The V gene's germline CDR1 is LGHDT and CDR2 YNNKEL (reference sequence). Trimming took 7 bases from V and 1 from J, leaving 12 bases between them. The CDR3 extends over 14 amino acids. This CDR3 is CASKWSSGTDTQYF. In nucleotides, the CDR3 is TGTGCCAGCAAGTGGAGTAGCGGCACAGATACGCAGTATTTT.

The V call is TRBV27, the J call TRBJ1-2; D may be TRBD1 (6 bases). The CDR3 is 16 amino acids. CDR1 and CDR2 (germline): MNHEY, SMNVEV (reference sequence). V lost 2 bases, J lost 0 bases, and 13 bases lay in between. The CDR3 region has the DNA TGTGCCAGCAGTTTAGACAGGACAGAAGCTAACTATGGCTACACCTTC. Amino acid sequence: CASSLDRTEANYGYTF.

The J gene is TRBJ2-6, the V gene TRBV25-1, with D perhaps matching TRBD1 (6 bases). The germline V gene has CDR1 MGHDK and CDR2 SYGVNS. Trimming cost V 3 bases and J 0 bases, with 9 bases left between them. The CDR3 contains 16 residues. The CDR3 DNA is TGTGCCAGCAGTGAGCGAGGGGGCTCTGGGGCCAACGTCCTGACTTTC. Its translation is CASSERGGSGANVLTF. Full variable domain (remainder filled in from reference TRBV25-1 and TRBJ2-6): EADIYQTPRYLVIGTGKKITLECSQTMGHDKMYWYQQDPGMELHLIHYSYGVNSTEKGDLSSESTVSRIRTEHFPLTLESARPSHTSQYLCASSERGGSGANVLTFGAGSRLTVL.

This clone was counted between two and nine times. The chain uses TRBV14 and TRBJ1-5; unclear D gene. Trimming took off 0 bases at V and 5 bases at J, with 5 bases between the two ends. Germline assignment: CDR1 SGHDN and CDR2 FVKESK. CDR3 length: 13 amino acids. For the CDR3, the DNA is TGTGCCAGCAGCCAAGAACTGGATCAGCCCCAGCATTTT. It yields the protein CASSQELDQPQHF.

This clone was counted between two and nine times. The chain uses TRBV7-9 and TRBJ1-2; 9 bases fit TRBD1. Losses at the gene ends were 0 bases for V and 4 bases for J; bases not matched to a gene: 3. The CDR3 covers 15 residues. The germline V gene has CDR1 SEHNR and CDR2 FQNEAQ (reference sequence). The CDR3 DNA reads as TGTGCCAGCAGCTTAGCGGGACAGGGAGGCTATGGCTACACCTTC. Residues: CASSLAGQGGYGYTF.

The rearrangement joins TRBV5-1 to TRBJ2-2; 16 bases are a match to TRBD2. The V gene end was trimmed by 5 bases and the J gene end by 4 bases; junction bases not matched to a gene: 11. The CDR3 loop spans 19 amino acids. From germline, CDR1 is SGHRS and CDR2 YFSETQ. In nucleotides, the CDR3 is TGCGCCAGCAGACCGGGACTAGCGGGAGGGCCGTCGGGCACCGGGGAGCTGTTTTTT. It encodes CASRPGLAGGPSGTGELFF.

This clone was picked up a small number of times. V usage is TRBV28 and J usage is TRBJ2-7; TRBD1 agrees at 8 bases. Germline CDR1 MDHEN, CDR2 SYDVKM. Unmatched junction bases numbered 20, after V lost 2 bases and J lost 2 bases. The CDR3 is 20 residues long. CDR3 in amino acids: CASSLPHPLTGDSIAYEQYV. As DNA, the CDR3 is TGTGCCAGCAGTTTACCTCACCCTTTGACAGGGGATTCTATCGCCTACGAGCAGTACGTC.

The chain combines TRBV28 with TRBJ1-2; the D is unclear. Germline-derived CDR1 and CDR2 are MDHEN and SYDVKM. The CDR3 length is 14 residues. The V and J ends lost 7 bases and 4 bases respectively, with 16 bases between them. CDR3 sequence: CASTIPGQSYGYTF. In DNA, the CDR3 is TGTGCCAGCACCATCCCGGGTCAGTCCTATGGCTACACCTTC.

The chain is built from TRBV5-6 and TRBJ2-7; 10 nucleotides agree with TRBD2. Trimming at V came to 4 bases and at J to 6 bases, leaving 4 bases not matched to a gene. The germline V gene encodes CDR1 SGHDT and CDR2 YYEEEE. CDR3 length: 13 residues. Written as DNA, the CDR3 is TGTGCCAGCAGCGCAGTAGCGGGGGGCGAGCAGTACTTC. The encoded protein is CASSAVAGGEQYF.

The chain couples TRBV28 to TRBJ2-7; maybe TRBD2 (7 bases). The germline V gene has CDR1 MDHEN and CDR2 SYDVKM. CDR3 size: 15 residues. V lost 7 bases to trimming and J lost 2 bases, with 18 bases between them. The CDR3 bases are TGTGCCAGCACCTTATACCGGGGGGCTACCTACGAGCAGTACTTC. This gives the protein CASTLYRGATYEQYF. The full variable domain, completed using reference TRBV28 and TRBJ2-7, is DVKVTQSSRYLVKRTGEKVFLECVQDMDHENMFWYRQDPGLGLRLIYFSYDVKMKEKGDIPEGYSVSREKKERFSLILESASTNQTSMYLCASTLYRGATYEQYFGPGTRLTVT.

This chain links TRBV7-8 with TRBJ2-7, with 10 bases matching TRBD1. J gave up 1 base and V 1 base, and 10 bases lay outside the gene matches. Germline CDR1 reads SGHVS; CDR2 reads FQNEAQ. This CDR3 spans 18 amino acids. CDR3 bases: TGTGCCAGCAGCTTAGTTTCCGGGACAGGGGATCGGTCCTACGAGCAGTACGTC. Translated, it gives CASSLVSGTGDRSYEQYV.

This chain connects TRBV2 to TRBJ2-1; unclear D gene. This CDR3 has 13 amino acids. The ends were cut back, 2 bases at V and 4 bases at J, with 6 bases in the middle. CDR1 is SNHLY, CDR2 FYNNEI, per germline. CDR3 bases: TGTGCCAGCAGTGAATCCCCGTACAATGAGCAGTTCTTC. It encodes CASSESPYNEQFF.

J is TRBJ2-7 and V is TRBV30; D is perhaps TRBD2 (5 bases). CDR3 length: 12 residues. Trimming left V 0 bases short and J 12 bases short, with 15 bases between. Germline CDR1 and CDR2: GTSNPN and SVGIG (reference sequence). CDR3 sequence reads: CAWSVRRRPLYF. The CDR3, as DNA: TGTGCCTGGAGTGTACGGAGGCGGCCCTTGTACTTC.

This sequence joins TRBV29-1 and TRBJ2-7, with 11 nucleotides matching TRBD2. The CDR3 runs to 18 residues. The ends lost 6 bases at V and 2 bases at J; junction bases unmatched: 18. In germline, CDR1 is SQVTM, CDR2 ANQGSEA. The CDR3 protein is CSVPKEGLAVNFPYEQYF. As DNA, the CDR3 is TGCAGCGTACCCAAAGAGGGACTAGCGGTGAACTTCCCCTACGAGCAGTACTTC.

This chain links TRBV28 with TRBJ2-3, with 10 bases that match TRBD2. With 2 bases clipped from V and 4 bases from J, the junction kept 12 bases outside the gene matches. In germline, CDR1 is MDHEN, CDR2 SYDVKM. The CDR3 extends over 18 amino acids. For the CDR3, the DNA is TGTGCCAGCAGTTTACCGGGACTAGCGATTGCTCAATCAGATACGCAGTATTTT. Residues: CASSLPGLAIAQSDTQYF.

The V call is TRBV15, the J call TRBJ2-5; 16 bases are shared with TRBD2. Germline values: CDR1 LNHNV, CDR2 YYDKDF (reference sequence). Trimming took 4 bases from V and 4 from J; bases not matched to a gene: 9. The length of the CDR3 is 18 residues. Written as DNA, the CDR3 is TGTGCCACCAGCATCGGGACTAGCGGGGGGGCGGGTCGAGAGACCCAGTACTTC. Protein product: CATSIGTSGGAGRETQYF. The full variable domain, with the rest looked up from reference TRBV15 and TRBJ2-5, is DAMVIQNPRYQVTQFGKPVTLSCSQTLNHNVMYWYQQKSSQAPKLLFHYYDKDFNNEADTPDNFQSRRPNTSFCFLDIRSPGLGDTAMYLCATSIGTSGGAGRETQYFGPGTRLLVL.

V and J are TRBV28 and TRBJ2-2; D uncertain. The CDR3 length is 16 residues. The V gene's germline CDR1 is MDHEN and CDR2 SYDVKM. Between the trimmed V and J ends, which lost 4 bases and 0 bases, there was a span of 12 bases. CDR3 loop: CASSSHRPPNTGELFF. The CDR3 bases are TGTGCCAGCAGTTCCCACAGACCACCGAACACCGGGGAGCTGTTTTTT.

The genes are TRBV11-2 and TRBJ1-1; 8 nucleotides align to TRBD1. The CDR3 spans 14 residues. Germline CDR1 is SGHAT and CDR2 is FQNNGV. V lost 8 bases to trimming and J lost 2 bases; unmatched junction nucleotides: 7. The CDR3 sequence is CASQGAGGNTEAFF. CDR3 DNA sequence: TGTGCCAGCCAGGGGGCAGGGGGAAACACTGAAGCTTTCTTT.

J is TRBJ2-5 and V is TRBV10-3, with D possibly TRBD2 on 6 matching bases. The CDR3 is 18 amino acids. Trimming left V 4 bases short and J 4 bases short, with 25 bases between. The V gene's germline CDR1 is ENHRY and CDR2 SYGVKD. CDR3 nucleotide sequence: TGTGCCATCAGTGGGGGCAGAGGGGCCACGGGAGTACCAGAGACCCAGTACTTC. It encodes CAISGGRGATGVPETQYF.

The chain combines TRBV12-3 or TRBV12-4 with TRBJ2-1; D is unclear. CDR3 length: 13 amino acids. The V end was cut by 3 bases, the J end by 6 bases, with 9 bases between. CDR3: CASSLSRRNEQFF. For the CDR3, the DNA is TGTGCCAGCAGTTTGTCCAGGCGCAATGAGCAGTTCTTC.